This T cell receptor (beta chain) was captured by sequencing in a study of identical twins. TCRdb independently ran MiXCR on the 5' RACE reads; one entry per CDR3 protein. The sample contains more than 650,000 distinct CDR3 sequences, 5.5% to 7.5% of which appear only once. Trimming cost V 9 bases and J 0 bases; bases outside gene matches: 20. Germline CDR1 is WSHSY and CDR2 is SAAADI. This CDR3 has 19 residues. Specimen: naive T cells sorted from blood. The receptor was derived from a man aged 18 to 30 in good health. J is TRBJ2-1 and V is TRBV10-2, with 7 bases matching TRBD1. The DNA of the CDR3 is TGCGCCAGTGAGGCCGAGGGGGCCCTAGACTCGAACTCCTACAATGAGCAGTTCTTC. The encoded protein is CASEAEGALDSNSYNEQFF.